This T cell receptor beta chain originates from a study of cytomegalovirus exposure and HLA in healthy donors. It was with 60 Vbeta and 13 Jbeta primers that the PCR ran. Using immunoSEQ multiplex PCR, the repertoire was profiled, and TCRdb retains in-frame clones only, with some absent. The profile shows about 170,000 clones, less than 80% of them singletons. The V and J ends lost 3 bases and 2 bases respectively, with 14 bases between them. Germline CDR1 reads SGHTA; CDR2 reads FQGNSA. The CDR3 has 15 amino acids. The sequence was obtained from a man in his forties or fifties in good health and CMV-seronegative. The V and J genes are TRBV7-2 and TRBJ2-7, with D perhaps TRBD1 (6 bases). Input material: PBMCs. The CDR3 here is CASSLARRGTYEQYF. Written as DNA, the CDR3 is TGTGCCAGCAGCTTGGCCCGCAGGGGTACCTACGAGCAGTACTTC.